A selection of T cell receptor beta chains follows, all from one sample in a study of a mutant IDH1 vaccine in newly diagnosed glioma. These TCRs' antigens remain unknown. Clones were read by immunoSEQ multiplex PCR, and TCRdb kept only the in-frame ones, dropping some. The data hold 45,000 or so clones, with 70% to 90% observed a single time. Source: PBMCs, taken from a glioma patient whose treatment included an IDH1 peptide vaccine. These receptor sequences come from a woman aged 40 to 50 with glioma. The conserved cysteine and the conserved F or W are not part of the CDR3 here. The D gene is left open where the match is weak. For some rows the clone size is stated as once, few or many, or as a class when expanded; others skip it.

abundance,v_gene,d_gene,CDR3aa
.,TRBV12-5,.,ASGPHITVEAF
once,TRBV11-2,TRBD1,ASSQQGADVTQY
.,TRBV6-5,TRBD1,ASSYGTGVSGNTIY
.,TRBV5-5,.,ASSLAPGEAYGYT
.,TRBV4-2,.,ASSQALRATEQF
.,TRBV7-2,.,ASSLDGPLDEQF
.,TRBV18,.,ASSRAWRRQETQY
.,TRBV4-1,TRBD2,ASSWTTSGGANEQF
.,TRBV7-9,TRBD1,ASSLGQGDTEAF
.,TRBV15,.,ATSEGNPTDTQY
.,TRBV15,.,ATSRDRNPGTVHSGANVLT
.,TRBV9,TRBD1,ASSASGTVREQF
.,TRBV19,TRBD2,ASSQTSGGLDTQY
once,TRBV6-6,TRBD2,ASSKLAGANNEQF
.,TRBV10-3,.,AISGQSWETQY
.,TRBV5-1,TRBD1,ASSTTSPTGGGSPLH
.,TRBV6-1,.,ASSAGTLYQPQH
.,TRBV4-1,TRBD1,ASSRSGTGANEKLF
.,TRBV18,.,ASSLQGNGNEKLF
.,TRBV7-8,TRBD1,ASRPDRVGTQY
.,TRBV7-8,TRBD1,ASSRRDRGPHVEQY
.,TRBV27,TRBD2,ASSLKVGLAGNERYEQY
.,TRBV6-1,TRBD1,ASSESGQGQGT
.,TRBV6-6,.,ASSQRNTEAF
.,TRBV11-2,TRBD2,ASSSGLAGGLGEQY
.,TRBV4-1,TRBD2,ASSQVRRGTTDTQY
.,TRBV30,TRBD1,AWRGTGRHYPLYGYT
once,TRBV15,TRBD2,ATSLAGGEQY
.,TRBV7-9,TRBD1,ASSLEQGAGGYT
.,TRBV20-1,.,SARAYEQY
.,TRBV7-9,TRBD1,ASSWTGTVETQY
.,TRBV10-2,.,ASGSHQNTEAF
.,TRBV7-2,TRBD2,ASSLEGTSGETQY
.,TRBV15,.,ATSRKSWTGNTEAF
.,TRBV6-5,.,ASSYDPDRSTDTQY
.,TRBV7-9,.,ASSLGFSTGELF
few,TRBV28,.,ASSFEVYGELF
.,TRBV30,TRBD1,AWSQDRGLYEQY
.,TRBV4-1,TRBD1,ASSQGPGTGSYEQY
.,TRBV5-4,TRBD1,ASSQRTGGSGNTIY
.,TRBV7-8,.,ASSLGQSYNEQF
.,TRBV6-5,.,ASSYLGETGELF
.,TRBV6-5,TRBD1,ASTDRGNTEAF
.,TRBV2,.,ASSDERNTEAF
.,TRBV5-1,.,ASSPTGNTEAF
.,TRBV4-3,TRBD2,ASSQASGGPPTYEQY
.,TRBV5-4,TRBD1,ASSWTGGGTEAF
.,TRBV5-5,.,ASSLQGGYEKLF
.,TRBV2,.,ASSDSVQEEAF
.,TRBV11-2,.,ASSLVLVSNEQY
.,TRBV19,TRBD1,ASSIPTGGNTEAF
.,TRBV5-1,.,ASSLAGAGAKNIQY
.,TRBV27,TRBD1,ASSKQGVGTEAF
.,TRBV2,TRBD1,ASSEPGTGYNQPQH
.,TRBV7-2,.,ASRGWPTDTQY
.,TRBV6-6,.,ASSYEGQNTEAF
once,TRBV6-5,.,ASSSQDGNTEAF
.,TRBV4-2,.,ASSPAGDEQF
.,TRBV6-1,.,ASRLDGNSGNTIY